The 11 T cell receptor beta chains given below trace back to one sample, sequenced in a study of neurological immune-mediated disorders. TCRdb fed the 5' RACE reads into MiXCR, producing one record per CDR3 protein. The sample consists of about 120,000 distinct CDR3 sequences, roughly 3.1% of them appearing once. Sequenced sample: PBMCs. The receptors come from a woman in her twenties or thirties with multiple sclerosis.

This clonotype was counted ten times or more. The rearrangement links TRBV20-1 to TRBJ2-1; TRBD2 aligns across 8 bases. Germline CDR1 and CDR2: DFQATT and SNEGSKA (reference sequence). The CDR3 runs 13 residues. J lost 7 bases, V lost 2 bases, and 4 bases had no gene match. The CDR3 loop is CSARRLASNEQFF. CDR3 bases: TGCAGTGCTAGAAGACTAGCGAGTAATGAGCAGTTCTTC.

This clonotype was counted many times. This sequence joins TRBV7-9 and TRBJ2-1; tentatively, D is TRBD1 or TRBD2 (6 bases each). This CDR3 has 16 amino acids. V was shortened by 5 bases and J by 7 bases, with 21 bases between the two germline ends. Looked up from germline, CDR1 is SEHNR and CDR2 is FQNEAQ (reference sequence). The CDR3 spells CASSKQGLKPKNEQFF. The DNA for the CDR3 is TGTGCCAGCAGCAAACAGGGACTTAAACCGAAAAATGAGCAGTTCTTC.

This clonotype has a count of ten or more. The V call is TRBV5-1, the J call TRBJ2-5; 7 bases line up with TRBD2. CDR1 is SGHRS, CDR2 YFSETQ, per germline. Germline trimming cut 0 bases from V and 3 bases from J; bases unmatched to any gene: 11. The CDR3 covers 17 residues. In DNA, the CDR3 is TGCGCCAGCAGCTTGGGGACCGCCTCAAGCGGGGAAGAGACCCAGTACTTC. Amino acid sequence: CASSLGTASSGEETQYF.

This clonotype was seen at least ten times. The chain links TRBV7-2 to TRBJ1-5; D uncertain. CDR1 is SGHTA and CDR2 is FQGNSA in the germline V gene. With 3 bases removed from V and 8 bases from J, the gap between germline ends came to 8 bases. The CDR3 has 12 residues. CDR3 residues: CASSFRFEPQHF. CDR3 DNA: TGTGCCAGCAGCTTTCGTTTCGAGCCCCAGCATTTT. The whole variable domain, remainder taken from reference TRBV7-2 and TRBJ1-5, is GAGVSQSPSNKVTEKGKDVELRCDPISGHTALYWYRQSLGQGLEFLIYFQGNSAPDKSGLPSDRFSAERTGGSVSTLTIQRTQQEDSAVYLCASSFRFEPQHFGDGTRLSIL.

This clonotype was recorded at least ten times. The chain has TRBV4-3 and TRBJ2-2; D is possibly TRBD2 (7 bases). There are 16 residues in the CDR3. Trimming cost V 0 bases and J 6 bases, with 14 bases left between them. From germline, CDR1 is LGHNA and CDR2 YSLEER. The CDR3 here is CASSQEGGDYPGELFF. CDR3 sequence (DNA): TGCGCCAGCAGCCAAGAAGGGGGGGACTACCCCGGGGAGCTGTTTTTT.

This clonotype has at least ten counts. The chain links TRBV5-6 to TRBJ1-1; TRBD1 matches 8 bases. With 4 bases clipped from V and 4 bases from J, the junction kept 12 bases outside the gene matches. Germline CDR1 is SGHDT and CDR2 is YYEEEE. The CDR3 runs to 16 residues. CDR3 region: CASSVGQGRLGTEAFF. For the CDR3, the DNA is TGTGCCAGCAGCGTCGGACAGGGTCGTTTAGGCACTGAAGCTTTCTTT.

The sample holds many counts of this clonotype. V usage is TRBV5-5 and J usage is TRBJ2-3; D uncertain. Germline loops: CDR1 SGHKS, CDR2 YYEKEE (reference sequence). The CDR3 length is 15 residues. Trimming took off 0 bases at V and 5 bases at J, with 13 bases between the two ends. CDR3 residues: CASSLAPRPQDTQYF. In DNA form, the CDR3 reads TGTGCCAGCAGCTTGGCCCCACGACCCCAAGATACGCAGTATTTT.

The chain links TRBV10-3 to TRBJ2-1; the D gene is possibly TRBD2 (6 bases). Trimming removed 3 bases at V and 12 bases at J, with 18 bases between. This CDR3 comprises 14 residues. Per the germline V gene, CDR1 is ENHRY and CDR2 is SYGVKD. The CDR3 protein is CAISEDGGSRRQFF. The CDR3 DNA is TGTGCCATCAGTGAAGATGGGGGGTCCCGCCGGCAGTTCTTC.

The sample holds many counts of this clonotype. The chain carries TRBV15 and TRBJ2-1; tentatively, D is TRBD1 or TRBD2 (6 bases each). The germline V and J ends were trimmed by 2 bases and 0 bases, with 11 bases remaining between them. Germline lookup yields CDR1 LNHNV and CDR2 YYDKDF (reference sequence). The CDR3 loop spans 16 amino acids. The CDR3 loop is CATSRTSRGSYNEQFF. CDR3 in DNA: TGTGCCACCAGCAGAACTAGCAGGGGCTCCTACAATGAGCAGTTCTTC. Variable domain in full (rest from reference TRBV15 and TRBJ2-1): DAMVIQNPRYQVTQFGKPVTLSCSQTLNHNVMYWYQQKSSQAPKLLFHYYDKDFNNEADTPDNFQSRRPNTSFCFLDIRSPGLGDTAMYLCATSRTSRGSYNEQFFGPGTRLTVL.

This clonotype was observed at least ten times. This rearrangement joins TRBV2 to TRBJ2-1; D is unresolved. The V gene lost 5 bases and the J gene lost 0 bases, with 5 bases spanning the gap. This CDR3 is built from 13 residues. Germline V gene lookup returns CDR1 SNHLY and CDR2 FYNNEI. CDR3 region: CASSISSYNEQFF. CDR3 coding DNA: TGTGCCAGCAGTATAAGCTCCTACAATGAGCAGTTCTTC.

This clonotype was observed many times. The CDR3 loop reads CASSLGGRGTEAFF. CDR3 sequence (DNA): TGTGCCAGCAGCCTAGGGGGCAGGGGCACTGAAGCTTTCTTT. V usage is TRBV5-6 and J usage is TRBJ1-1, with 7 bases that match TRBD1. The CDR3 has 14 residues. V was pared by 4 bases and J by 4 bases, with 7 bases of the junction left unmatched. Germline lookup yields CDR1 SGHDT and CDR2 YYEEEE.